This TCR beta chain was sequenced in a study of blood T cell repertoires in COVID-19. Turning to the study itself: Samples representing acute and convalescent COVID-19 were sourced from the United States, Italy and Spain.

The CDR3 totals 13 residues. Trimming removed 2 bases at V and 7 bases at J, with 8 bases between. Germline CDR1 MNHEY, CDR2 SVGAGI. Produced via immunoSEQ multiplex PCR; TCRdb's table is partial and in-frame only. Here the sample spans around 250,000 clones, roughly 80% being singletons. The material sequenced was peripheral blood. V usage is TRBV6-5 and J usage is TRBJ1-4; D uncertain. The TCR was taken from a woman under 30 with acute or convalescent COVID-19. The CDR3 protein is CASSYGTGEKLFF. In DNA, the CDR3 is TGTGCCAGCAGTTACGGTACGGGTGAAAAACTGTTTTTT.